One sample yielded the 25 T cell receptor beta chains listed below, sequenced in a study of blood T cells in healthy people across ages. Sample-barcoded 5' priming and a J-beta primer mix drove a second PCR of 7 to 11 cycles. TCRdb fed the 5' RACE reads into MiXCR, producing one record per CDR3 protein. The sample has approximately 810,000 distinct CDR3 sequences; around 36% are singletons. The sample was blood. These receptors were taken from a man younger than 35 in good health.

This clonotype was counted a few times. This chain joins TRBV29-1 and TRBJ2-3, with D perhaps matching TRBD1 or TRBD2 (5 bases each). Germline loops: CDR1 SQVTM, CDR2 ANQGSEA. The CDR3 consists of 14 residues. The germline V and J ends were trimmed by 2 bases and 0 bases, with 9 bases remaining between them. The CDR3 DNA reads TGCAGCGTTGAATGGGACCTGAGCACAGATACGCAGTATTTT. Translated: CSVEWDLSTDTQYF.

This clonotype showed up just a few times. At one end, the junction sequence differs from germline, possibly due to a read error. V usage is TRBV4-2 and J usage is TRBJ2-5; D not resolved. Germline values: CDR1 LGHNA, CDR2 YNFKEQ. The CDR3 runs 13 residues. The CDR3 nucleotides are TGTACCAGCAGCCAAGTGTTAGGGGAGACCCAGTACTTC. Encoded protein: CTSSQVLGETQYF.

This chain joins TRBV25-1 and TRBJ1-1, with D hard to call. Trimming took off 8 bases at V and 1 base at J, with 11 bases between the two ends. Germline loops: CDR1 MGHDK, CDR2 SYGVNS. The CDR3 extends over 13 amino acids. The CDR3 sequence: CASQWGENTEAFF. The DNA of the CDR3 is TGTGCCAGCCAGTGGGGAGAGAACACTGAAGCTTTCTTT.

This clonotype was picked up a small number of times. The chain couples TRBV9 to TRBJ2-2; D remains unclear. Deletions cut 0 bases from V and 7 bases from J, with 7 bases between. Germline-derived CDR1 and CDR2 are SGDLS and YYNGEE. The CDR3 is 13 residues long. CDR3 sequence reads: CASSVVPGGELFF. CDR3 nucleotide sequence: TGTGCCAGCAGCGTAGTTCCCGGCGGGGAGCTGTTTTTT.

As regards this clonotype: The DNA is omitted, as the CDR3 cannot be located on it reliably, and the CDR3 follows TCRdb's listing. The rearrangement links TRBV11-2 to TRBJ2-2. Germline values: CDR1 SGHAT, CDR2 FQNNGV. The CDR3 contains 16 residues when both ends are counted. The CDR3 loop reads CASSLGGLGTGGELFF.

The chain carries TRBV5-1 and TRBJ2-3; TRBD2 is a possible D gene (5 bases). This CDR3 contains 16 residues. From germline, CDR1 is SGHRS and CDR2 YFSETQ. Deletions cut 1 base from V and 4 bases from J, with 16 bases between. The CDR3 region has the DNA TGCGCCAGCAGCTTGCTCACGAGCGGAACCCCAGATACGCAGTATTTT. It is translated as CASSLLTSGTPDTQYF.

Many counts were recorded for this clonotype. The CDR3 is CASSFQSRADTQYF. In DNA, the CDR3 is TGTGCCAGCAGTTTTCAATCTCGGGCAGATACGCAGTATTTT. The chain has TRBV12-3 or TRBV12-4 and TRBJ2-3; no definite D call. V was clipped by 3 bases and J by 4 bases, with 11 bases between them. This CDR3 has 14 amino acids.

There are a few counts of this clonotype. The chain uses TRBV28 and TRBJ2-3; a weak D match, TRBD2 (5 bases). This CDR3 is built from 11 residues. The germline V and J ends were trimmed by 7 bases and 6 bases, with 8 bases remaining between them. Per the germline V gene, CDR1 is MDHEN and CDR2 is SYDVKM. CDR3 sequence: CASNRGDTQYF. As DNA, the CDR3 is TGTGCCAGCAACAGAGGGGATACGCAGTATTTT.

As concerns this clonotype: One end of the junction fails to match germline, which may point to a read error. J is TRBJ2-1 and V is TRBV12-3 or TRBV12-4; D not resolved. This CDR3 has 13 residues. CDR3 nucleotide sequence: TGTGCTAGCAGTTTAATGGCCCCCAATGAGCAGTTCTTC. It encodes CASSLMAPNEQFF.

This clonotype was detected only a few times. The gene calls are TRBV13 and TRBJ2-5, with D possibly being TRBD1 (5 bases). The CDR3 sequence is 13 residues long. CDR1 is PRHDT and CDR2 is FYEKMQ in the germline V gene (reference sequence). The V gene lost 2 bases and the J gene lost 5 bases, with 9 bases spanning the gap. The CDR3 reads CASSLTRVETQYF. The CDR3 DNA is TGTGCCAGCAGCTTAACCAGGGTTGAGACCCAGTACTTC. The entire variable domain, with the rest obtained from reference TRBV13 and TRBJ2-5, is as follows: AAGVIQSPRHLIKEKRETATLKCYPIPRHDTVYWYQQGPGQDPQFLISFYEKMQSDKGSIPDRFSAQQFSDYHSELNMSSLELGDSALYFCASSLTRVETQYFGPGTRLLVL.

The chain employs TRBV7-8 and TRBJ1-1; perhaps TRBD1 as D (5 bases). CDR1 is SGHVS and CDR2 is FQNEAQ in the germline V gene. CDR3 length: 14 amino acids. The V and J ends lost 7 bases and 2 bases respectively, with 14 bases between them. CDR3 sequence: CASNQGRGNTEAFF. DNA of the CDR3: TGTGCCAGCAATCAAGGTCGGGGCAACACTGAAGCTTTCTTT. The full variable domain, rest sourced from reference TRBV7-8 and TRBJ1-1, is GAGVSQSPRYKVAKRGQDVALRCDPISGHVSLFWYQQALGQGPEFLTYFQNEAQLDKSGLPSDRFFAERPEGSVSTLKIQRTQQEDSAVYLCASNQGRGNTEAFFGQGTRLTVV.

This clonotype was detected a few times. The CDR3 region is CASSSKRAGELFF. In nucleotides, the CDR3 is TGCGCCAGCAGCTCCAAGAGGGCCGGGGAGCTGTTTTTT. V usage is TRBV5-1 and J usage is TRBJ2-2; D is possibly TRBD2 (5 bases). CDR1 and CDR2 (germline): SGHRS, YFSETQ. Trimming stripped 3 bases from V and 6 bases from J, with 9 bases between. The CDR3 is 13 amino acids.

This clonotype was observed a handful of times. The chain links TRBV21-1 to TRBJ1-2; TRBD1 is taken as the D call from the table, unchecked against the DNA. TRBV21-1 is a documented pseudogene. This CDR3 is 15 amino acids long. CDR3 in amino acids: CASSKANRGRYGYTF. In DNA, the CDR3 is TGTGCCAGCAGCAAAGCGAACAGGGGGCGCTATGGCTACACCTTC.

The V gene is TRBV3-1, the J gene TRBJ1-5, with D uncertain. The germline CDR1 and CDR2 sequences are LGHDT and YNNKEL (reference sequence). Trimming shortened V by 1 base and J by 4 bases, and 5 bases separated the two germline ends. This CDR3 contains 13 residues. CDR3: CASSQVLNQPQHF. The CDR3 bases are TGTGCCAGCAGCCAAGTATTAAATCAGCCCCAGCATTTT.

This clonotype was counted between two and nine times. The rearrangement links TRBV6-2 or TRBV6-3 to TRBJ1-2, with D possibly matching TRBD1 (5 bases). CDR1 is MNHEY, CDR2 SVGEGT, per germline. The length of the CDR3 is 13 residues. The germline V and J ends were trimmed by 7 bases and 7 bases, with 16 bases remaining between them. DNA of the CDR3: TGTGCCAGCACCCTGGACACCTCGGGTGGCTACACCTTC. It encodes CASTLDTSGGYTF.

The chain couples TRBV6-5 to TRBJ2-5, with 9 bases aligning to TRBD2. The assigned J gene may be wrong: the sequence end matches TRBJ2-7 better. The germline V gene has CDR1 MNHEY and CDR2 SVGAGI. The CDR3 is 17 residues long. CDR3 amino acids: CASSYSYSGGRRYEQYF. CDR3 in DNA: TGTGCCAGCAGTTACTCCTATAGCGGGGGACGTAGGTACGAGCAGTACTTC.

V gene TRBV9 combines with J gene TRBJ2-3, with TRBD1 matching over 7 bases. This CDR3 comprises 15 residues. Germline CDR1 and CDR2: SGDLS and YYNGEE. V shed 0 bases and J 5 bases; nucleotides not matched to a gene: 6. The DNA of the CDR3 is TGTGCCAGCAGCGTAGGGATAGGGGGCGGAGATACGCAGTATTTT. This encodes CASSVGIGGGDTQYF.

The chain has TRBV6-1 and TRBJ1-1; D unclear. Germline V gene data show CDR1 as MNHNS and CDR2 as SASEGT. V lost 7 bases and J lost 4, with 7 bases in between. The CDR3 is 11 residues long. The CDR3 is CASNEGTEAFF. The CDR3 DNA follows: TGTGCCAGCAACGAGGGCACTGAAGCTTTCTTT.

The gene calls are TRBV2 and TRBJ2-1; D uncertain. The ends were cut back, 6 bases at V and 0 bases at J, with 12 bases in the middle. This CDR3 is built from 15 residues. The germline CDR1 and CDR2 sequences are SNHLY and FYNNEI. The DNA for the CDR3 is TGTGCCAGCAGCAACTTTAGTCCCTCCTACAATGAGCAGTTCTTC. It codes for CASSNFSPSYNEQFF.

This chain connects TRBV4-1 to TRBJ2-2; unclear D gene. This CDR3 region has 14 residues. In germline, CDR1 is MGHRA, CDR2 YSYEKL. V lost 7 bases and J 0 bases, leaving 9 bases between the germline ends. DNA of the CDR3: TGCGCCAGCAAGGGCAGCTCGAACACCGGGGAGCTGTTTTTT. It is translated as CASKGSSNTGELFF.

This clonotype appeared a few times. This rearrangement joins TRBV7-3 to TRBJ1-6, with D uncertain. Per germline, CDR1 SGHTA and CDR2 FQGTGA. V shed 3 bases and J shed 3 bases, with 3 bases lying between them. The CDR3 has 13 residues. The CDR3 DNA follows: TGTGCCAGCAGCTTGGACTATAATTCACCCCTCCACTTT. Amino acid sequence: CASSLDYNSPLHF.

Comment on this clonotype: Sequence at one end of the junction differs from germline and may be a read error. J is TRBJ1-1 and V is TRBV7-9, with unresolved D. Germline assignment: CDR1 SEHNR and CDR2 FQNEAQ (reference sequence). The CDR3 covers 13 residues. CDR3 amino acids: CASRPAGNIEAFF. In nucleotides, the CDR3 is TGTGCCAGCAGACCTGCAGGAAACATTGAAGCTTTCTTT.

This clonotype was observed a few times. The chain carries TRBV7-9 and TRBJ1-1; TRBD1 might be the D (5 bases). The CDR3 loop spans 16 amino acids. Germline V gives CDR1 SEHNR, CDR2 FQNEAQ (reference sequence). V lost 5 bases to trimming and J lost 3 bases, with 19 bases between them. The CDR3 region has the DNA TGTGCCAGCAGCACGCGGGGGGACGGTTGGGACACTGAAGCTTTCTTT. Amino acid sequence: CASSTRGDGWDTEAFF.

This clonotype was found once. CDR3 DNA: TGTGCCAGCAGTTACTCCGGGGGGGTGGGCACCGGGGAGCTGTTTTTT. Its translation: CASSYSGGVGTGELFF. This rearrangement joins TRBV6-5 to TRBJ2-2, with 8 bases that match TRBD2. Germline V CDR1 and CDR2: MNHEY, SVGAGI. Trimming removed 0 bases from V and 4 bases from J; junction bases left unmatched: 4. CDR3 length: 16 residues.

This clonotype was recorded at least ten times. The chain uses TRBV7-6 and TRBJ2-3; 9 positions match TRBD2. Germline CDR1 SGHVS, CDR2 FNYEAQ. Germline trimming cut 1 base from V and 7 bases from J; bases unmatched to any gene: 6. There are 15 residues in the CDR3. The CDR3 DNA reads as TGTGCCAGCAGCTTAGAAGCGGGAGGAACGTATACGCAGTATTTT. Amino acid sequence: CASSLEAGGTYTQYF. Complete variable domain (other parts from reference TRBV7-6 and TRBJ2-3): GAGVSQSPRYKVTKRGQDVALRCDPISGHVSLYWYRQALGQGPEFLTYFNYEAQQDKSGLPNDRFSAERPEGSISTLTIQRTEQRDSAMYRCASSLEAGGTYTQYFGPGTRLTVL.